These T cell receptor beta chains were read from a single sample in a study of beta chain features in type 1 diabetes. Method: immunoSEQ multiplex PCR; TCRdb's copy keeps in-frame clones and lacks some. The data show 400,000 to 600,000 clones, approximately 30% seen once. Sequenced: naive CD4+ T cells from blood. These receptors were obtained from a man aged 18-30 years in good health. CDR3s leave out the opening cysteine and the closing phenylalanine or tryptophan. The order of the fields is V gene, clone size, J gene, CDR3 protein. Size is omitted from some rows. Given values are once, few, many or a class for expanded clones.

v_gene: TRBV30
abundance: few
j_gene: TRBJ2-1
CDR3aa: AWSGSRTSGYNEQF

v_gene: TRBV30
abundance: few
j_gene: TRBJ1-1
CDR3aa: AWTAQVNTEAF

v_gene: TRBV12-5
abundance: few
j_gene: TRBJ2-1
CDR3aa: ASGLVTLAESYNEQF

v_gene: TRBV28
abundance: few
j_gene: TRBJ1-4
CDR3aa: ASTPDFNEKLF

v_gene: TRBV5-1
abundance: once
j_gene: TRBJ2-5
CDR3aa: ASSVGLAKETQY

v_gene: TRBV5-6
abundance: .
j_gene: TRBJ2-1
CDR3aa: ASSLMADYLRNEQF

v_gene: TRBV6-5
abundance: once
j_gene: TRBJ2-7
CDR3aa: ASSYWREGIVEQY

v_gene: TRBV9
abundance: .
j_gene: TRBJ2-2
CDR3aa: ASSVGWVNTGELF

v_gene: TRBV5-1
abundance: few
j_gene: TRBJ2-1
CDR3aa: ASSSDRTYNEQF

v_gene: TRBV5-6
abundance: few
j_gene: TRBJ2-7
CDR3aa: ASSVRGSYEQY

v_gene: TRBV5-1
abundance: .
j_gene: TRBJ2-3
CDR3aa: ASSPDRGADTQY

v_gene: TRBV5-4
abundance: .
j_gene: TRBJ2-5
CDR3aa: ASSSSRETQY

v_gene: TRBV19
abundance: .
j_gene: TRBJ2-7
CDR3aa: ASSKAGGPHEQY

v_gene: TRBV9
abundance: few
j_gene: TRBJ1-1
CDR3aa: ASSPPFLGRGTEAF

v_gene: TRBV18
abundance: few
j_gene: TRBJ2-7
CDR3aa: ASSPETGPYEQY

v_gene: TRBV7-6
abundance: .
j_gene: TRBJ2-1
CDR3aa: ASSLGTGRNEQF

v_gene: TRBV29-1
abundance: .
j_gene: TRBJ2-1
CDR3aa: SVPPPLAGAYNEQF

v_gene: TRBV30
abundance: .
j_gene: TRBJ2-3
CDR3aa: AWKLMTSTDTQY

v_gene: TRBV4-2
abundance: once
j_gene: TRBJ2-7
CDR3aa: ASSQLPLPLEQY

v_gene: TRBV2
abundance: .
j_gene: TRBJ2-7
CDR3aa: ASNRQGGEQY

v_gene: TRBV4-1
abundance: .
j_gene: TRBJ2-7
CDR3aa: ASSQAERTASYEQY

v_gene: TRBV27
abundance: .
j_gene: TRBJ2-6
CDR3aa: ASRPWTNLALLT

v_gene: TRBV15
abundance: few
j_gene: TRBJ2-5
CDR3aa: ATSRESQWETQY

v_gene: TRBV30
abundance: few
j_gene: TRBJ2-2
CDR3aa: AWSENTGELF

v_gene: TRBV30
abundance: few
j_gene: TRBJ2-7
CDR3aa: AWSVRRLAGGDEQY

v_gene: TRBV12-5
abundance: few
j_gene: TRBJ2-5
CDR3aa: ASGPQETQY